What follows is one T cell receptor (beta chain) and its context. The sample originates from a study of PD-L1 blockade in urothelial cancer. About the research overall: Patients went on atezolizumab at some point between 2012 and 2014, receiving 1,200 mg intravenously every 3 weeks. Twenty-five of the 29 patients were men with bladder-origin urothelial cancer. A median of about 140,000 T cells was found in the blood samples.

Trimming shortened V by 3 bases and J by 1 base, and 9 bases separated the two germline ends. The germline V gene encodes CDR1 LNHDA and CDR2 SQIVND (reference sequence). The CDR3 totals 14 residues. Synthetic templates analogous to TCR were spiked into all PCRs individually. This table comes from immunoSEQ multiplex PCR, and its TCRdb copy is limited to in-frame clones, with some not included. The sample gives fewer than 40,000 clones, around nine tenths of which show up once; about 9% is in the top ten. The chain has TRBV19 and TRBJ1-1; D might be TRBD1 (5 bases). This clonotype originated in a man aged 70-80 years with urothelial cancer. Sequences were derived from PBMCs, sampled around atezolizumab (anti-PD-L1) treatment. The CDR3 DNA reads TGTGCCAGTAGTATTTGGGGGGGGAACACTGAAGCTTTCTTT. The encoded protein is CASSIWGGNTEAFF.